This T cell receptor beta chain was captured by sequencing in a study of cytomegalovirus exposure and HLA in healthy donors. A word on this clone: The antigen is unknown.

Germline values: CDR1 SGHTA, CDR2 FQGTGA. The CDR3 is 13 amino acids. Trimming removed 5 bases at V and 3 bases at J, with 10 bases between. Study conclusions and caveats: Later genetic work tied a missense DCLRE1C variant to beta-chain V and J trimming. In vitro testing confirmed a few CMV-associated chains as specific for CMV antigens. Analyzed later, most CMV-associated TCR beta chains appeared HLA-restricted. A later analysis found TCR association rates differed by HLA locus, highest for DRB1 and lowest for HLA-C.

The PCR was carried out with 60 Vbeta primers and 13 Jbeta primers. TCRdb's table, derived via immunoSEQ multiplex PCR, lists solely in-frame clones and lacks some. The sample lists roughly 180,000 clones; roughly 83% were seen once. The TCR was taken from a boy aged 2 to 9 in good health and CMV-seronegative. Sequenced material: PBMCs. The chain couples TRBV7-3 to TRBJ1-1; unclear D gene. CDR3 nucleotides: TGTGCCAGCAGCCAAGCGCGAGACACTGAAGCTTTCTTT. This gives the protein CASSQARDTEAFF. The entire variable domain, with the rest obtained from reference TRBV7-3 and TRBJ1-1, is as follows: GAGVSQTPSNKVTEKGKYVELRCDPISGHTALYWYRQSLGQGPEFLIYFQGTGAADDSGLPNDRFFAVRPEGSVSTLKIQRTERGDSAVYLCASSQARDTEAFFGQGTRLTVV.